Detailed here is one TCR beta chain. Profiled with immunoSEQ multiplex PCR; TCRdb holds only in-frame clones, not every one. The sample has 68,000 or so clones; approximately 91% are singletons. V trimming: 4 bases; J trimming: 10 bases; junction bases outside the gene matches: 18. Germline CDR1 reads SQVTM; CDR2 reads ANQGSEA. The CDR3 contains 16 residues. This record belongs to a study of lymphopenia after photon versus proton radiotherapy. The clonotype originates from a woman aged 70 to 79 with pancreatic cancer. The sample was peripheral blood, taken from a patient treated with photon-based radiotherapy. The V call is TRBV29-1, the J call TRBJ2-1; TRBD2 matches 8 bases. CDR3 residues: CSVGGGGGAGGQEQFF. CDR3 nucleotide sequence: TGCAGCGTTGGGGGAGGGGGAGGTGCGGGAGGTCAGGAGCAGTTCTTC.